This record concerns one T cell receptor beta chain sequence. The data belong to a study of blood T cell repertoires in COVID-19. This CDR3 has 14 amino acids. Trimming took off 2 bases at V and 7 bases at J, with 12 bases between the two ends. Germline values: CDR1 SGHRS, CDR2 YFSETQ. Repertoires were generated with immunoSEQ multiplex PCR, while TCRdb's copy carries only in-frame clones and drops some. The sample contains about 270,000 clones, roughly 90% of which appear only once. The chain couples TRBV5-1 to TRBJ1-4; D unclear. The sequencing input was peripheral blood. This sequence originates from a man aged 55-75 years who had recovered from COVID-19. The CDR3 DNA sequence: TGCGCCAGCAGCTTTGGACGGGGAAGTGAAAAACTGTTTTTT. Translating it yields CASSFGRGSEKLFF.